Listed below are T cell receptor beta chains from one sample, sequenced in a study of blood T cell repertoires in COVID-19. The repertoire was sequenced with immunoSEQ multiplex PCR; TCRdb's copy has only in-frame clones and lacks some. The sample yields under 250,000 clones, roughly 90% seen once. The sample was peripheral blood. The receptors here all came from a woman in her sixties with acute or convalescent COVID-19. The CDR3 runs from the conserved cysteine through the conserved F or W. A D gene is named only where the DNA matches it firmly. Part of the rows lack a size; the others show once, few, many or a class for expanded clones.

v_gene: TRBV18
abundance: once
d_gene: .
j_gene: TRBJ2-7
CDR3aa: CASSPQAVYEQYF
CDR3nt: TGTGCCAGCTCACCGCAAGCGGTCTACGAGCAGTACTTC

v_gene: TRBV5-4
abundance: .
d_gene: TRBD1
j_gene: TRBJ2-5
CDR3aa: CASSFPGTAQETQYF
CDR3nt: TGTGCCAGCAGCTTCCCCGGGACAGCACAAGAGACCCAGTACTTC

v_gene: TRBV7-3
abundance: .
d_gene: .
j_gene: TRBJ2-2
CDR3aa: CASSPKTGTGELFF
CDR3nt: TGTGCCAGCAGCCCTAAGACAGGCACCGGGGAGCTGTTTTTT

v_gene: TRBV7-9
abundance: .
d_gene: TRBD1
j_gene: TRBJ1-1
CDR3aa: CASRLTGDNTEAFF
CDR3nt: TGTGCCAGCCGATTGACAGGGGACAACACTGAAGCTTTCTTT

v_gene: TRBV19
abundance: .
d_gene: TRBD2
j_gene: TRBJ2-7
CDR3aa: CASRGFSGGSYEQYF
CDR3nt: TGTGCCAGTAGGGGGTTCTCGGGGGGCTCCTACGAGCAGTACTTC

v_gene: TRBV19
abundance: .
d_gene: TRBD1
j_gene: TRBJ2-1
CDR3aa: CASRGQGTFYNEQFF
CDR3nt: TGTGCCAGTCGAGGACAGGGGACCTTCTACAATGAGCAGTTCTTC

v_gene: TRBV3-1/TRBV3-2
abundance: .
d_gene: .
j_gene: TRBJ2-1
CDR3aa: CASSQDSRGLYSYNEQFF
CDR3nt: TGTGCCAGCAGCCAAGATAGCCGCGGGCTATACTCCTACAATGAGCAGTTCTTC

v_gene: TRBV6-5
abundance: .
d_gene: TRBD1
j_gene: TRBJ1-2
CDR3aa: CASSQGQVYGYTF
CDR3nt: TGTGCCAGCAGTCAGGGACAGGTCTATGGCTACACCTTC

v_gene: TRBV6-6
abundance: .
d_gene: TRBD1
j_gene: TRBJ1-1
CDR3aa: CASSYEGAWTEAFF
CDR3nt: TGTGCCAGCAGTTATGAGGGGGCTTGGACTGAAGCTTTCTTT

v_gene: TRBV2
abundance: .
d_gene: .
j_gene: TRBJ2-3
CDR3aa: CASSEWQGTDTQYF
CDR3nt: TGTGCCAGCAGTGAGTGGCAGGGAACAGATACGCAGTATTTT

v_gene: TRBV3-1/TRBV3-2
abundance: once
d_gene: .
j_gene: TRBJ1-1
CDR3aa: CASSRQTGMNTEAFF
CDR3nt: TGTGCCAGCAGTCGACAGACAGGCATGAACACTGAAGCTTTCTTT

v_gene: TRBV6-5
abundance: .
d_gene: TRBD1
j_gene: TRBJ1-6
CDR3aa: CASSYGRTGNSPLHF
CDR3nt: TGTGCCAGCAGTTACGGGCGGACAGGGAATTCACCCCTCCACTTT

v_gene: TRBV6-1
abundance: .
d_gene: TRBD1
j_gene: TRBJ1-6
CDR3aa: CASSEVGTGEGSPLHF
CDR3nt: TGTGCCAGCAGTGAAGTGGGGACAGGGGAAGGTTCACCCCTCCACTTT

v_gene: TRBV3-1/TRBV3-2
abundance: few
d_gene: .
j_gene: TRBJ1-2
CDR3aa: CASSQAPGAGSRYGYTF
CDR3nt: TGTGCCAGCAGCCAAGCCCCCGGAGCGGGCAGCCGCTATGGCTACACCTTC

v_gene: TRBV19
abundance: .
d_gene: .
j_gene: TRBJ2-3
CDR3aa: CASTLTLSTDTQYF
CDR3nt: TGTGCCAGTACCCTGACTCTTAGCACAGATACGCAGTATTTT

v_gene: TRBV6-5
abundance: .
d_gene: TRBD1
j_gene: TRBJ1-1
CDR3aa: CASRRTGYEAFF
CDR3nt: TGTGCCAGCAGGCGGACAGGGTATGAAGCTTTCTTT

v_gene: TRBV11-2
abundance: .
d_gene: TRBD1
j_gene: TRBJ1-2
CDR3aa: CASNIPGQLANYGYTF
CDR3nt: TGTGCCAGCAACATCCCGGGACAGTTAGCTAACTATGGCTACACCTTC

v_gene: TRBV28
abundance: few
d_gene: .
j_gene: TRBJ1-2
CDR3aa: CASNSPGGVRGYTF
CDR3nt: TGTGCCAGCAACAGCCCAGGCGGGGTGCGGGGCTACACCTTC

v_gene: TRBV3-1/TRBV3-2
abundance: .
d_gene: .
j_gene: TRBJ2-5
CDR3aa: CASSLDRVGETQYF
CDR3nt: TGTGCCAGCAGCCTGGACAGAGTGGGAGAGACCCAGTACTTC